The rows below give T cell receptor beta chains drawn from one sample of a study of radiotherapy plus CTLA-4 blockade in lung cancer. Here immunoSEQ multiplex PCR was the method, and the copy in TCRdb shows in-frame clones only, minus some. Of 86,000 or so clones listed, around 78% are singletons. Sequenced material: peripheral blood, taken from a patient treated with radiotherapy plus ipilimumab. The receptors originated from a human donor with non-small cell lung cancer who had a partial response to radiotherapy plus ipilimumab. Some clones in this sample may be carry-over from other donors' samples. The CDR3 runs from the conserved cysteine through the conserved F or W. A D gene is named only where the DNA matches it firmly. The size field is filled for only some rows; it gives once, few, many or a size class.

CDR3nt: TGTGCCAGCAGCAATGACGGGGTTGGAACAGATACGCAGTATTTT
CDR3aa: CASSNDGVGTDTQYF
d_gene: NA
j_gene: TRBJ2-3
abundance: NA
v_gene: TRBV21-1

CDR3nt: TGTGCCAGCAGAGTCGGGGGAACCTACGAGCAGTACTTC
CDR3aa: CASRVGGTYEQYF
d_gene: NA
j_gene: TRBJ2-7
abundance: NA
v_gene: TRBV2

CDR3nt: TGTGCCAGCAGTTACACTCAGGGGAGCGGGGAGCTGTTTTTT
CDR3aa: CASSYTQGSGELFF
d_gene: NA
j_gene: TRBJ2-2
abundance: few
v_gene: TRBV6-5

CDR3nt: TGTGCCAGCGGGGGGGCGGCGGGAGGGCCAGATACGCAGTATTTT
CDR3aa: CASGGAAGGPDTQYF
d_gene: TRBD2
j_gene: TRBJ2-3
abundance: NA
v_gene: TRBV6-6

CDR3nt: TGTGCCAGCAGCTTAAGGACTGTCTCTGGGGCCAACGTCCTGACTTTC
CDR3aa: CASSLRTVSGANVLTF
d_gene: NA
j_gene: TRBJ2-6
abundance: NA
v_gene: TRBV7-8

CDR3nt: TGTGCCAGGGAGGAGGTCTCTGGAAACACCATATATTTT
CDR3aa: CAREEVSGNTIYF
d_gene: NA
j_gene: TRBJ1-3
abundance: NA
v_gene: TRBV7-3

CDR3nt: TGTGCCAGCAGCTTAGGAGTCTTGTCAGATACGCAGTATTTT
CDR3aa: CASSLGVLSDTQYF
d_gene: NA
j_gene: TRBJ2-3
abundance: NA
v_gene: TRBV11-2

CDR3nt: TGTGCCAGCAGCCAAGGCGGGACCCAGTACTTC
CDR3aa: CASSQGGTQYF
d_gene: NA
j_gene: TRBJ2-5
abundance: NA
v_gene: TRBV4-2

CDR3nt: TGTGCCAGCTCAATTGCACAGGGTTCTGCCGGGGAGCTGTTTTTT
CDR3aa: CASSIAQGSAGELFF
d_gene: NA
j_gene: TRBJ2-2
abundance: NA
v_gene: TRBV18

CDR3nt: TGTGCCAGCAGTTTAAGGGGGACCTCCTACGAGCAGTACTTC
CDR3aa: CASSLRGTSYEQYF
d_gene: NA
j_gene: TRBJ2-7
abundance: once
v_gene: TRBV28

CDR3nt: TGTGCCAGCAGCTTCGGCGACAGGGGTATGGAAAAACTGTTTTTT
CDR3aa: CASSFGDRGMEKLFF
d_gene: TRBD1
j_gene: TRBJ1-4
abundance: many
v_gene: TRBV13